The present T cell receptor (beta chain) was sequenced within a study of OX40 agonist ivuxolimab in advanced cancers. Profiling relied on immunoSEQ multiplex PCR, and the TCRdb table lists in-frame clones only, not all of them. This sample has tens of thousands of clones, with 83% found just once. The CDR3 loop spans 14 amino acids. V trimming: 6 bases; J trimming: 5 bases; junction bases outside the gene matches: 6. Germline loops: CDR1 SGHNT, CDR2 YYREEE (reference sequence). The sequencing used CD4+ or CD8+ T cells sorted from blood, collected in a trial of the OX40 agonist ivuxolimab. The chain carries TRBV5-4 and TRBJ2-1; the match to TRBD2 covers 9 bases. This sequence originates from an adult with an advanced solid tumor such as melanoma, head and neck, liver or kidney cancer. CDR3 residues: CASNRGRADNEQFF. CDR3 sequence (DNA): TGTGCCAGCAACCGCGGGAGGGCCGACAATGAGCAGTTCTTC.